This T cell receptor (beta chain) appears in the sequencing data of a study of blood T cell repertoires in COVID-19. Study-wide context: Acute and convalescent COVID-19 samples came from the United States, Italy and Spain.

Ages ranged from about 18 to 89 years, with residence in under 25 US areas. Recovered participants had two consecutive negative NP/OP PCR tests, healthcare professional clearance, or symptom resolution. Authors' data handling: Amplified reference gene primers provided the basis for estimating nucleated cell counts. Measured with immunoSEQ multiplex PCR; TCRdb has only the in-frame clones, and not every one. That table is the source of V, J and clone size, and D and trimming were worked out from the DNA. In the table there are a few hundred thousand clones, around 92% of which are singletons. V was trimmed by 6 bases and J by 12 bases, leaving 12 bases between them. Germline CDR1 reads MDHEN; CDR2 reads SYDVKM. The CDR3 loop spans 11 amino acids.

The chain has TRBV28 and TRBJ2-1, with D possibly TRBD1 on 5 matching bases. The TCR originated in a woman aged 55-75 years who had recovered from COVID-19. The material sequenced was PBMCs or T cells enriched from blood (not recorded which). The CDR3 is CASSYGQLQFF. For the CDR3, the DNA is TGTGCCAGCAGCTACGGACAACTGCAGTTCTTC.